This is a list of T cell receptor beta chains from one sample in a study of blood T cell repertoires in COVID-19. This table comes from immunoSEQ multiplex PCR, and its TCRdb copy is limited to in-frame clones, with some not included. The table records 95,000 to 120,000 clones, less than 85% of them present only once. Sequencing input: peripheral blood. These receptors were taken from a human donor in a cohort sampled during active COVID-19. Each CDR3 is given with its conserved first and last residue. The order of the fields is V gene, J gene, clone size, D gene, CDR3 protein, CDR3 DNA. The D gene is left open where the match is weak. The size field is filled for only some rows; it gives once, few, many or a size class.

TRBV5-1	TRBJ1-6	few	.	CASSLGGGNSPLHF	TGCGCCAGCAGCTTGGGGGGCGGCAATTCACCCCTCCACTTT
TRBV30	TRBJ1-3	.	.	CAWSVQLNTIYF	TGTGCCTGGAGTGTTCAACTAAACACCATATATTTT
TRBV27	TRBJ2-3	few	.	CASRWTEKDTQYF	TGTGCCAGCAGATGGACAGAAAAAGATACGCAGTATTTT
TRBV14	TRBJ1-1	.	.	CASSQDLGASVAFF	TGTGCCAGCAGCCAAGATCTAGGGGCGTCGGTGGCTTTCTTT
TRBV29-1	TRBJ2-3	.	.	CSVYRFSVRDTQYF	TGCAGCGTCTACAGGTTTTCAGTAAGGGATACGCAGTATTTT
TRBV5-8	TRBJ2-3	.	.	CASSLEGPRAYTQYF	TGTGCCAGCAGCTTGGAGGGGCCTCGGGCGTATACGCAGTATTTT
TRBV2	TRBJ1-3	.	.	CASSAVRSGNTIYF	TGTGCCAGCAGTGCGGTCCGCTCTGGAAACACCATATATTTT
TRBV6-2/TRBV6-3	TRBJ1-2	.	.	CASSYSGGKDYGYTF	TGTGCCAGCAGTTACTCTGGGGGCAAGGACTATGGCTACACCTTC
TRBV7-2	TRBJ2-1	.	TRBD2	CASSFGTSGGYEQFF	TGTGCCAGCAGCTTCGGGACTAGCGGGGGCTATGAGCAGTTCTTC
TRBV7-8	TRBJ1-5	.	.	CASSLEQGNQPQHF	TGTGCCAGCAGCTTAGAACAGGGCAATCAGCCCCAGCATTTT
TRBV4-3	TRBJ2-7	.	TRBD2	CASSQASGGAYEQYF	TGCGCCAGCAGCCAAGCGAGCGGGGGGGCCTACGAGCAGTACTTC
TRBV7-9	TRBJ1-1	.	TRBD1	CASNEVRPGGWTEAFF	TGTGCCAGCAATGAAGTTCGGCCAGGGGGCTGGACTGAAGCTTTCTTT
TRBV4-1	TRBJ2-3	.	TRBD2	CASSQESLAGETDTQYF	TGCGCCAGCAGCCAAGAGAGTCTAGCGGGGGAAACAGATACGCAGTATTTT
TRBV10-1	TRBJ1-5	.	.	CASMQGDQPQHF	TGCGCCAGCATGCAGGGCGATCAGCCCCAGCATTTT
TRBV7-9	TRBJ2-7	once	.	CASSEGPSEQYF	TGTGCCAGCAGCGAGGGTCCAAGCGAGCAGTACTTC
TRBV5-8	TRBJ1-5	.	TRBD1	CASIPGGSGGQPQHF	TGTGCCAGCATCCCAGGGGGTTCAGGGGGCCAGCCCCAGCATTTT
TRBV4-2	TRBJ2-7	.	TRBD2	CASSQVQRGNYEQYF	TGTGCCAGCAGCCAAGTTCAGCGGGGTAACTACGAGCAGTACTTC